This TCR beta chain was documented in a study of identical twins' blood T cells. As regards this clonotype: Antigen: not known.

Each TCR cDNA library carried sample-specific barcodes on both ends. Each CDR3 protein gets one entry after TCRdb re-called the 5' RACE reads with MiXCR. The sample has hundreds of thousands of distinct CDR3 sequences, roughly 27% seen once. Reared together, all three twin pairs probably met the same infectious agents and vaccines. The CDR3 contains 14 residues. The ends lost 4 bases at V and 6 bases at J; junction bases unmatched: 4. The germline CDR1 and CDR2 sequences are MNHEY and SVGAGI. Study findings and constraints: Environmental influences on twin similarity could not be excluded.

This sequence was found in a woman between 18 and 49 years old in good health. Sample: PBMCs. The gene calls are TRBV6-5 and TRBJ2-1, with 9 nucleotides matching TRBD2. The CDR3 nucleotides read TGTGCCAGCAGTTGGGGCGGGAGGGCCAATGAGCAGTTCTTC. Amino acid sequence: CASSWGGRANEQFF.